Sequencing of this T cell receptor (beta chain) was carried out in a study of CD8 T cells in Susac syndrome. RNA amounts of about 0.5 to 1 ug underwent reverse transcription with random hexamers. An immunoSEQ multiplex PCR generated amplified TCR beta CDR3 products spanning 54 Vbeta and 13 Jbeta. TCRdb reprocessed the immunoSEQ multiplex PCR reads via MiXCR and lists one record per CDR3 protein. The sample lists around 120,000 distinct CDR3 sequences, about 95% seen once, with 0.1% to 0.15% in the top ten. Germline V gene data show CDR1 as DFQATT and CDR2 as SNEGSKA (reference sequence). Trimming removed 3 bases from V and 2 bases from J; junction bases left unmatched: 6. This CDR3 region has 15 residues. Sequencing of TCR beta was carried out in blood CD8+ and CD4+ T cells. The multiple sclerosis control group comprised treatment-naive patients with stable or active relapsing-remitting disease. This clonotype was seen only once.

The chain combines TRBV20-1 with TRBJ2-5, with TRBD2 identical over 10 bases. The clonotype was recovered from a human donor with multiple sclerosis. The sequenced material came from CD4+ T cells from PBMCs. CDR3 nucleotides: TGCAGTGCTAGCCCACTAGCGGGAAAACAAGAGACCCAGTACTTC. Its translation: CSASPLAGKQETQYF.